The clone carrying this TCR beta chain was counted ten times or more. Its antigen is as yet unknown. The sample belongs to a study of T-cell reconstitution after alpha-beta-depleted transplantation in children. Points from the study as a whole: At day 60, the high TCRbeta diversity found in some patients originated from recipient T cells and thymic progenitors that had survived.

The junction had 7 bases not matched to a gene; V was cut back by 5 bases and J by 3 bases. The CDR3 runs 16 residues. Library preparation (for TCRbeta) was performed with unique molecular identifiers. TCRdb redid the calling of the PCR reads with MiXCR, one entry per CDR3 protein. Of 250,000 to 300,000 distinct CDR3 sequences in the sample, roughly a tenth were seen once. V usage is TRBV12-3 or TRBV12-4 and J usage is TRBJ2-2; 9 nucleotides align to TRBD2. The receptor was derived from a boy under two years old with acute myeloid leukemia, due to receive a stem cell transplant. This sample comprised PBMCs, obtained before TCRalphabeta/CD19-depleted stem cell transplant. The CDR3 nucleotides read TGTGCCAGCAGTCCCGGACTAGCGCGGGACACCGGGGAGCTGTTTTTT. It is translated as CASSPGLARDTGELFF.